A single sample gave rise to the 9 T cell receptor beta chains below, sequenced in a study of blood T cell repertoires in COVID-19. TCRdb's copy holds only in-frame clones and misses some; the assay was immunoSEQ multiplex PCR. The table has approximately 210,000 clones, approximately 82% seen once; the top ten hold about 15%. Sequencing was done on a sample of PBMCs or T cells enriched from blood (not recorded which). The receptors here all came from a man between 35 and 55 years old who had recovered from COVID-19.

The chain employs TRBV12-3 or TRBV12-4 and TRBJ1-1; D is ambiguous. CDR3 length: 12 residues. V lost 5 bases and J lost 2, with 6 bases in between. CDR3 in amino acids: CASSPGNTEAFF. CDR3 bases: TGTGCCAGCAGTCCGGGAAACACTGAAGCTTTCTTT.

This clone came up a few times. The identical CDR3 is also encoded by other nucleotide sequences in the sample. This sequence joins TRBV5-1 and TRBJ1-2; 9 bases line up with TRBD1. Germline V gene data show CDR1 as SGHRS and CDR2 as YFSETQ. J gave up 8 bases and V 4 bases, and 9 bases lay outside the gene matches. The CDR3 consists of 14 residues. CDR3 bases: TGCGCCAGCAGCCCACCGGGACAGGGATACGGCTACACCTTC. Encoded protein: CASSPPGQGYGYTF. Full variable domain (missing parts from reference TRBV5-1 and TRBJ1-2): KAGVTQTPRYLIKTRGQQVTLSCSPISGHRSVSWYQQTPGQGLQFLFEYFSETQRNKGNFPGRFSGRQFSNSRSEMNVSTLELGDSALYLCASSPPGQGYGYTFGSGTRLTVV.

The CDR3 region is CASSQAEGLDIQYF. The CDR3 nucleotides are TGCGCCAGCAGCCAAGCGGAGGGGCTGGACATTCAGTACTTC. This chain joins TRBV4-1 and TRBJ2-4; D is possibly TRBD2 (6 bases). With 1 base removed from V and 8 bases from J, the gap between germline ends came to 12 bases. The germline V gene has CDR1 MGHRA and CDR2 YSYEKL. The CDR3 sequence is 14 residues long.

V is TRBV30 and J is TRBJ1-5, with TRBD1 identical over 7 bases. Germline trimming cut 0 bases from V and 7 bases from J; bases unmatched to any gene: 3. This CDR3 has 13 residues. Germline V gives CDR1 GTSNPN, CDR2 SVGIG (reference sequence). The CDR3 loop is CAWSVAGGQPQHF. In DNA form, the CDR3 reads TGTGCCTGGAGTGTGGCAGGGGGACAGCCCCAGCATTTT.

V gene TRBV30 combines with J gene TRBJ1-3; TRBD1 is a possible D gene (6 bases). This CDR3 has 16 residues. The V and J ends lost 2 bases and 0 bases respectively, with 14 bases between them. Germline CDR1 and CDR2: GTSNPN and SVGIG (reference sequence). The CDR3 sequence: CAWSWRTVSSGNTIYF. The CDR3 region has the DNA TGTGCCTGGAGTTGGAGGACAGTAAGCTCTGGAAACACCATATATTTT.

The chain is built from TRBV24-1 and TRBJ2-7, with 9 bases fitting TRBD1. Unmatched junction bases numbered 2, after V lost 7 bases and J lost 2 bases. The CDR3 length is 13 residues. Germline V lookup: CDR1 KGHDR, CDR2 SFDVKD. The CDR3 reads CATRYRGPYEQYF. The CDR3, as DNA: TGTGCCACCAGGTACAGGGGGCCCTACGAGCAGTACTTC.

This clone was recorded only once. V usage is TRBV9 and J usage is TRBJ2-1; no clear D. V shed 4 bases and J shed 7 bases, with 9 bases lying between them. Germline V CDR1 and CDR2: SGDLS, YYNGEE. The CDR3 extends over 12 amino acids. The CDR3 loop is CASSPLGNEQFF. The CDR3 DNA is TGTGCCAGCAGCCCCCTCGGGAATGAGCAGTTCTTC.

This chain joins TRBV10-1 and TRBJ1-2; 9 bases map to TRBD1. The length of the CDR3 is 16 residues. CDR1 and CDR2 (germline): WNHNN, SYGVQD (reference sequence). The trim removed 0 bases at V and 6 bases at J, leaving 8 bases unmatched. The CDR3 protein is CASSESKGQGANGYTF. As DNA, the CDR3 is TGCGCCAGCAGTGAGTCGAAGGGACAGGGTGCGAATGGCTACACCTTC.

This rearrangement joins TRBV28 to TRBJ1-2; a weak D match, TRBD1 (5 bases). CDR3 length equals 14 residues. The V end lost 5 bases, the J end lost 3 bases, and 13 bases lay between the germline ends. Germline V gene sequence: CDR1 MDHEN, CDR2 SYDVKM. The CDR3 bases are TGTGCCAGCAGTCCTCCAGGGCAATACTATGGCTACACCTTC. Translation gives CASSPPGQYYGYTF.